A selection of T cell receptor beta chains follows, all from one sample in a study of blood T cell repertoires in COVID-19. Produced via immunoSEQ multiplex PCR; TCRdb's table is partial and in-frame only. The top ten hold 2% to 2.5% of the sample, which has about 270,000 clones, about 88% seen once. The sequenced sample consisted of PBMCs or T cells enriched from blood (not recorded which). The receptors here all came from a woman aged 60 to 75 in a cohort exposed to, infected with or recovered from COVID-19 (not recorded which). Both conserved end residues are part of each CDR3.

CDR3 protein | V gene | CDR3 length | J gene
CASSSGLAGRISYEQYF | TRBV7-2 | 17 | TRBJ2-7
CASSREPGSYTF | TRBV6-5 | 12 | TRBJ1-2
CASSQLQGRGEQYF | TRBV14 | 14 | TRBJ2-7
CASSPTGREGRETQYF | TRBV11-3 | 16 | TRBJ2-5
CASSDTGDYGYTF | TRBV10-1 | 13 | TRBJ1-2
CASSPRTSGRAEQFF | TRBV5-8 | 15 | TRBJ2-1
CASSLQGLADEQYF | TRBV7-9 | 14 | TRBJ2-7
CAWSVAGVINEKLFF | TRBV30 | 15 | TRBJ1-4
CASRRTVDNSPLHF | TRBV5-1 | 14 | TRBJ1-6
CASGAGINSPLHF | TRBV12-3/TRBV12-4 | 13 | TRBJ1-6
CASSPLGQGVTDTQYF | TRBV11-1 | 16 | TRBJ2-3
CSASRPGVPQETQYF | TRBV20-1 | 15 | TRBJ2-5
CASSNPGQNKRETQYF | TRBV5-1 | 16 | TRBJ2-5
CASSRGTGDLTEAFF | TRBV5-4 | 15 | TRBJ1-1
CASRTGERQPQHF | TRBV6-5 | 13 | TRBJ1-5
CASSWMLAGGSNEQFF | TRBV7-2 | 16 | TRBJ2-1
CASSQAQGNTIYF | TRBV4-2 | 13 | TRBJ1-3
CASSSQGLNEKLFF | TRBV19 | 14 | TRBJ1-4
CASSYSEETQYF | TRBV6-2/TRBV6-3 | 12 | TRBJ2-5
CASNPGRNQPQHF | TRBV12-3/TRBV12-4 | 13 | TRBJ1-5
CAWNDFVSGNTIYF | TRBV30 | 14 | TRBJ1-3
CASRQGIPPYEQYF | TRBV28 | 14 | TRBJ2-7
CATSDLQGTGPKRTDTQYF | TRBV24-1 | 19 | TRBJ2-3
CASSLVVGVREERETQYF | TRBV7-2 | 18 | TRBJ2-5
CASSRLGAYNEQFF | TRBV5-4 | 14 | TRBJ2-1
CAWSIPPAAGIMNTEAFF | TRBV30 | 18 | TRBJ1-1
CASSVTWTSGRGGTDTQYF | TRBV9 | 19 | TRBJ2-3
CSVANRGITEAFF | TRBV29-1 | 13 | TRBJ1-1
CASSLGGVSTDTQYF | TRBV5-4 | 15 | TRBJ2-3
CASSLGQGAKPQHF | TRBV7-2 | 14 | TRBJ1-5
CASSQDIPGRVGEKLFF | TRBV4-3 | 17 | TRBJ1-4
CASSLAQFSGISTDTQYF | TRBV7-2 | 18 | TRBJ2-3
CASAPLLAGVGQFF | TRBV27 | 14 | TRBJ2-1
CASSPDRVNSPLHF | TRBV7-6 | 14 | TRBJ1-6
CASSLARDTEKLFF | TRBV7-9 | 14 | TRBJ1-4
CASSSGTGEHYGYTF | TRBV5-1 | 15 | TRBJ1-2
CASSLGASGRQTYNEQFF | TRBV5-4 | 18 | TRBJ2-1
CSLTDNYGYTF | TRBV20-1 | 11 | TRBJ1-2
CASTRDSTEDTQYF | TRBV10-1 | 14 | TRBJ2-3
CASSQGQGGTEAFF | TRBV18 | 14 | TRBJ1-1
CASSPRLAGFSYEQYF | TRBV7-9 | 16 | TRBJ2-7
CASPDRAGKLFF | TRBV12-3/TRBV12-4 | 12 | TRBJ1-4